These 13 T cell receptor beta chains came from one sample sequenced in a study of blood T cell repertoires in COVID-19. The protocol was immunoSEQ multiplex PCR, while the TCRdb copy is restricted to in-frame clones and leaves out a portion. The sample records approximately 200,000 clones, about 87% being singletons. Sequences were obtained from peripheral blood. All receptors derive from a man aged 55 to 69 who had recovered from COVID-19.

This clone occurred once. The chain is built from TRBV30 and TRBJ2-3, with 10 bases fitting TRBD2. CDR3 length: 16 amino acids. Germline V gene data show CDR1 as GTSNPN and CDR2 as SVGIG (reference sequence). The V segment lost 2 bases and the J segment 2 bases; nucleotides outside the gene matches: 7. The CDR3 bases are TGTGCCTGGAGTTCACCTAGCGGGGGCCTCACAGATACGCAGTATTTT. Translation gives CAWSSPSGGLTDTQYF. Looking up the rest from reference TRBV30 and TRBJ2-3 gives the full variable domain: SQTIHQWPATLVQPVGSPLSLECTVEGTSNPNLYWYRQAAGRGLQLLFYSVGIGQISSEVPQNLSASRPQDRQFILSSKKLLLSDSGFYLCAWSSPSGGLTDTQYFGPGTRLTVL.

This clone has only one observation. The chain combines TRBV6-5 with TRBJ2-5, with D tentatively TRBD1 (6 bases). V shed 6 bases and J shed 4 bases, with 12 bases lying between them. This CDR3 comprises 13 residues. Germline CDR1 MNHEY, CDR2 SVGAGI. CDR3 sequence: CASRAGQIETQYF. Here the CDR3 DNA reads TGTGCCAGCAGGGCCGGACAGATAGAGACCCAGTACTTC.

The rearrangement links TRBV19 to TRBJ2-7; a weak D match, TRBD2 (6 bases). This CDR3 is built from 15 residues. With 4 bases removed from V and 5 bases from J, the gap between germline ends came to 18 bases. From germline, CDR1 is LNHDA and CDR2 SQIVND (reference sequence). CDR3 coding DNA: TGTGCCAGTAGTAATACGCGGGCGGGGTCCCACGAGCAGTACTTC. Amino acids: CASSNTRAGSHEQYF.

CDR3: CASSWTTSGETKETQYF. CDR3 DNA sequence: TGCGCCAGCAGCTGGACGACTAGCGGGGAGACGAAAGAGACCCAGTACTTC. The chain recombines TRBV5-1 with TRBJ2-5, with TRBD2 identical over 11 bases. CDR1 is SGHRS, CDR2 YFSETQ, per germline. V lost 3 bases, J lost 3 bases, and 10 bases stayed unmatched. This CDR3 region has 17 residues.

V usage is TRBV7-7 and J usage is TRBJ1-1; D ambiguous. V dropped 5 bases and J dropped 3 bases, with 16 bases sitting between them. CDR3 length: 15 amino acids. The germline V gene has CDR1 SSHAT and CDR2 FNYEAQ (reference sequence). The CDR3, as DNA: TGTGCCAGCAGCCCCAGTCAGCTGGGAGACACTGAAGCTTTCTTT. It translates to CASSPSQLGDTEAFF.

The J gene is TRBJ1-2, the V gene TRBV2; possibly TRBD1 for D (5 bases). Germline CDR1 SNHLY, CDR2 FYNNEI. V was shortened by 7 bases and J by 8 bases, with 20 bases between the two germline ends. The CDR3 has 14 amino acids. The CDR3 DNA is TGTGCCAGCAATCGAGGCTTCCAGGGAGGAGGCTACACCTTC. Amino acids: CASNRGFQGGGYTF.

V is TRBV4-3 and J is TRBJ2-7, with 7 nucleotides matching TRBD1. Trimming at V came to 0 bases and at J to 2 bases, leaving 4 bases not matched to a gene. This CDR3 contains 15 residues. The germline V gene has CDR1 LGHNA and CDR2 YSLEER. The CDR3 DNA follows: TGCGCCAGCAGCCAAGATTACAGGGGCGCCTACGAGCAGTACTTC. Translated, it gives CASSQDYRGAYEQYF.

The chain joins TRBV7-2 to TRBJ2-7; D perhaps matches TRBD2 (6 bases). CDR1 and CDR2 from the germline V gene are SGHTA and FQGNSA. V lost 5 bases and J lost 7, with 18 bases in between. The CDR3 has 14 residues. CDR3 bases: TGTGCCAGCAGCCCAGCGGGTGCGGCGCGAGAGCAGTACTTC. It specifies CASSPAGAAREQYF.

The chain couples TRBV12-5 to TRBJ1-6; D gene ambiguous. The CDR3 is 13 residues long. With 2 bases removed from V and 12 bases from J, the gap between germline ends came to 11 bases. The germline V gene encodes CDR1 LGHNT and CDR2 FRNRAP. CDR3 region: CASGLPEVVPLHF. CDR3 coding DNA: TGTGCTAGTGGTTTGCCTGAGGTAGTACCCCTCCACTTT. Based on the CDR3 plus reference TRBV12-5 and TRBJ1-6, the full variable domain is DARVTQTPRHKVTEMGQEVTMRCQPILGHNTVFWYRQTMMQGLELLAYFRNRAPLDDSGMPKDRFSAEMPDATLATLKIQPSEPRDSAVYFCASGLPEVVPLHFGNGTRLTVT.

The chain employs TRBV28 and TRBJ1-1; D is uncertain. V lost 1 base and J lost 7, with 7 bases in between. The CDR3 is 12 amino acids. Germline V gene lookup returns CDR1 MDHEN and CDR2 SYDVKM. Here the CDR3 reads CASSLSSGEAFF. In nucleotides, the CDR3 is TGTGCCAGCAGTTTATCAAGCGGTGAAGCTTTCTTT. Together with reference TRBV28 and TRBJ1-1, the CDR3 gives the full variable domain: DVKVTQSSRYLVKRTGEKVFLECVQDMDHENMFWYRQDPGLGLRLIYFSYDVKMKEKGDIPEGYSVSREKKERFSLILESASTNQTSMYLCASSLSSGEAFFGQGTRLTVV.

The chain links TRBV30 to TRBJ1-2; D unclear. The CDR3 covers 14 residues. Germline V gives CDR1 GTSNPN, CDR2 SVGIG (reference sequence). Trimming left V 0 bases short and J 4 bases short, with 12 bases between. The CDR3 DNA reads TGTGCCTGGAGTGTACTAGAGGGCGGCTATGGCTACACCTTC. Its translation is CAWSVLEGGYGYTF.

The chain employs TRBV27 and TRBJ1-3; D is undetermined. V was shortened by 5 bases and J by 8 bases, with 4 bases between the two germline ends. Germline-derived CDR1 and CDR2 are MNHEY and SMNVEV (reference sequence). The CDR3 has 10 residues. The CDR3 sequence is CASSSYTIYF. For the CDR3, the DNA is TGTGCCAGCAGTAGCTACACCATATATTTT.

The chain couples TRBV29-1 to TRBJ1-1, with D tentatively TRBD1 (6 bases). The germline CDR1 and CDR2 sequences are SQVTM and ANQGSEA. Trimming removed 6 bases at V and 0 bases at J, with 11 bases between. The CDR3 runs to 13 residues. CDR3 in DNA: TGCAGCGTCGACGGACAGTTGAACACTGAAGCTTTCTTT. Residues: CSVDGQLNTEAFF.